A selection of T cell receptor beta chains follows, all from one sample in a study of cytomegalovirus exposure and HLA in healthy donors. Sequencing used immunoSEQ multiplex PCR; TCRdb keeps in-frame clones, though not all of them. The table has approximately 140,000 clones, approximately 84% seen once. Sequencing was done on a sample of PBMCs. The origin of the receptors is a woman aged 40 to 55 in good health and CMV-seronegative. CDR3s include the opening cysteine and the closing phenylalanine or tryptophan. The D gene is left open where the match is weak. Size is omitted from some rows. Given values are once, few, many or a class for expanded clones.

>.|TRBJ1-2|.|TRBV7-9
TGTGCCAGCAGCTCAACGACGTCAGGGATCTATGGCTACACCTTC
CASSSTTSGIYGYTF
>TRBD1|TRBJ1-2|.|TRBV5-6
TGTGCCAGCAGCCAGGGACAGAGCCTCCATGGCTACACCTTC
CASSQGQSLHGYTF
>TRBD2|TRBJ2-5|.|TRBV27
TGTGCCAGCAGATTTCGGGGGGAGCAGTACTTC
CASRFRGEQYF
>.|TRBJ1-4|.|TRBV7-9
TGTGCCAGCAGCTCGAGGGGGGGGTCAACTAATGAAAAACTGTTTTTT
CASSSRGGSTNEKLFF
>.|TRBJ1-5|few|TRBV28
TGTGCCAGCAGTCTGGCAGTTAATTTTCAGCCCCAGCATTTT
CASSLAVNFQPQHF
>.|TRBJ1-1|.|TRBV18
TGTGCCAGCTCACCCTCGGTGGACACTGAAGCTTTCTTT
CASSPSVDTEAFF
>.|TRBJ2-3|.|TRBV27
TGTGCCAGCAGTCCTCGCACAGATACGCAGTATTTT
CASSPRTDTQYF
>TRBD2|TRBJ2-3|.|TRBV27
TGTGCCAGCAGTGAACGGACTAGCGGAGAAGTGGGAACAGATACGCAGTATTTT
CASSERTSGEVGTDTQYF
>.|TRBJ1-1|.|TRBV2
TGTGCCAGCTGGGCGGGGACGAACACTGAAGCTTTCTTT
CASWAGTNTEAFF
>.|TRBJ2-1|.|TRBV28
TGTGCCAGCAACCGAGGCGGATTTTACAATGAGCAGTTCTTC
CASNRGGFYNEQFF
>TRBD2|TRBJ2-1|.|TRBV29-1
TGCAGCGTTGGAGCCGGGGCGGGAGGTTTGAATGAGCAGTTCTTC
CSVGAGAGGLNEQFF
>TRBD1|TRBJ1-2|.|TRBV10-3
TGTGCCATCAGTGAGGGGGGGACAGTTGGCTACACCTTC
CAISEGGTVGYTF
>TRBD2|TRBJ2-3|few|TRBV7-9
TGTGCCAGCAGTCTTCTAGCGGGACCTGGGAATACGCAGTATTTT
CASSLLAGPGNTQYF
>.|TRBJ2-3|once|TRBV7-8
TGTGCCAGCAGCCTCAACGCGAAGAGGGATACGCAGTATTTT
CASSLNAKRDTQYF
>TRBD2|TRBJ2-7|.|TRBV27
TGTGCCAGCAGTCCGGAACTAGCGGGAGTCTCCTACGAGCAGTACTTC
CASSPELAGVSYEQYF
>.|TRBJ1-6|.|TRBV6-1
TGTGCCAGCAGTCACACCCCGCAATACAATTCACCCCTCCACTTT
CASSHTPQYNSPLHF
>.|TRBJ1-2|.|TRBV5-1
TGCGCCAGCAGCAGGGGATCGGACTATGGCTACACCTTC
CASSRGSDYGYTF
>TRBD1|TRBJ2-7|.|TRBV7-2
TGTGCCAGCAGCACGGACAGGCTCCGCTACGAGCAGTACTTC
CASSTDRLRYEQYF
>.|TRBJ2-1|few|TRBV19
TGTGCCAGTAGTCTAACTTCCGGACTATCCTCCTACAATGAGCAGTTCTTC
CASSLTSGLSSYNEQFF
>.|TRBJ2-7|.|TRBV2
TGTGCCAGCAGACCAAGCCTAGCACCAGGCGAGCAGTACTTC
CASRPSLAPGEQYF
>TRBD2|TRBJ2-7|.|TRBV4-1
TGCGCCAGCAGCCAATCCCATGGGACTAGCGGCCTTGAAATTGACGAGCAGTACTTC
CASSQSHGTSGLEIDEQYF
>.|TRBJ2-1|.|TRBV6-6
TGTGCCAGCAGTCCTCCGGGAGAAAATGAGCAGTTCTTC
CASSPPGENEQFF
>TRBD2|TRBJ2-1|once|TRBV19
TGTGCCAGTAGTCGAAGACCCGGACTAGCGGGTTTCAATGAGCAGTTCTTC
CASSRRPGLAGFNEQFF
>.|TRBJ1-1|few|TRBV14
TGTGCCTCCACTCAGGGAATTTACACTGAAGCTTTCTTT
CASTQGIYTEAFF
>.|TRBJ1-2|once|TRBV30
TGTGCCTGGAGTGGAGGCCCGAGGAACTATGGCTACACCTTC
CAWSGGPRNYGYTF
>.|TRBJ2-4|.|TRBV2
TGTGCCAGCAGTGCCCCCGGGACATTCGAAAACAGTCAGTACTTC
CASSAPGTFENSQYF
>TRBD1|TRBJ2-7|.|TRBV6-1
TGTGCCAGCAGTATGACAGGGCCGCACTACGAGCAGTACTTC
CASSMTGPHYEQYF
>TRBD1|TRBJ2-3|.|TRBV2
TGTGCCAGCTCTGCAGGGGGTCGCACAGCTACGCAGTATTTT
CASSAGGRTATQYF
>.|TRBJ1-6|.|TRBV6-5
TGTGCCAGCAGTTATGAGGACTACTGGGATAATTCACCCCTCCACTTT
CASSYEDYWDNSPLHF
>.|TRBJ1-1|few|TRBV4-1
TGCGCCAGCAGCCAAGTTATACAGGGGAACACTGAAGCTTTCTTT
CASSQVIQGNTEAFF
>TRBD1|TRBJ1-6|.|TRBV18
TGTGCCAGCTCACCTCTTGGGACAGGGGACTCACCCCTCCACTTT
CASSPLGTGDSPLHF
>TRBD1|TRBJ1-2|.|TRBV30
TGTGCCTGGGCCCTGGCGACAGGGGGAGCTACCTATGGCTACACCTTC
CAWALATGGATYGYTF
>.|TRBJ1-5|few|TRBV28
TGTGCCAGCAATCAATGGGCCCTGGGGCCCCAGCATTTT
CASNQWALGPQHF
>.|TRBJ1-6|few|TRBV30
TGTGCCTGGAGTTCAGGGAAAGGTTCACCCCTCCACTTT
CAWSSGKGSPLHF
>.|TRBJ2-7|.|TRBV28
TGTGCCAGCAGCCCTCCGGGGTCTTCCTACGAGCAGTACTTC
CASSPPGSSYEQYF
>.|TRBJ2-3|.|TRBV19
TGTGCCACCGACACGGGGAGCGCGGCATGGGGTACGCAGTATTTT
CATDTGSAAWGTQYF
>TRBD2|TRBJ2-7|.|TRBV27
TGTGCCAGCAGGCCGGGAGGTCGGCCCTACGAGCAGTACTTC
CASRPGGRPYEQYF
>TRBD1|TRBJ2-2|.|TRBV7-9
TGTGCCAGCAGCTCAGACCTAGGGACAGCCCGGAACACCGGGGAGCTGTTTTTT
CASSSDLGTARNTGELFF
>TRBD2|TRBJ2-2|.|TRBV19
TGTGCCAGTAAAGGCGGGAGTCGTATCGGGGAGCTGTTTTTT
CASKGGSRIGELFF
>.|TRBJ1-2|once|TRBV19
TGTGCCAGTAGTCCGGGACAAGTAGGCTATGGCTACACCTTC
CASSPGQVGYGYTF
>TRBD2|TRBJ2-1|once|TRBV9
TGTGCCAGCAGCGCCACCGGGACTAGCGGGAGGAGGAATGAGCAGTTCTTC
CASSATGTSGRRNEQFF
>.|TRBJ2-5|.|TRBV19
TGTGCCAGTAGTAGGCAGTGGTACCAAGAGACCCAGTACTTC
CASSRQWYQETQYF
>TRBD2|TRBJ2-3|.|TRBV6-4
TGTGCCAGCAGCCTAGCGGGGGGCACAGATACGCAGTATTTT
CASSLAGGTDTQYF
>.|TRBJ2-7|.|TRBV11-3
TGTGCCGGTTACGAGCAGTACTTC
CAGYEQYF
>TRBD2|TRBJ2-3|.|TRBV30
TGTGCCTGGAGCCGGACAAGGACTAGCGGGAGAGGAGATACGCAGTATTTT
CAWSRTRTSGRGDTQYF
>.|TRBJ2-5|.|TRBV19
TGTGCCAGTAGTATTGCTTCAGAAGAGACCCAGTACTTC
CASSIASEETQYF